What follows are 3 T cell receptor beta chains derived from one specimen sequenced in a study of early T cells in non-severe SARS-CoV-2 infection. In TCRdb, the 5' RACE reads were re-called with MiXCR into one record per CDR3 protein. Here the sample spans tens of thousands of distinct CDR3 sequences, roughly 8.7% being singletons. The sample was whole blood, taken at baseline. The receptors shown here come from an adult who was a healthcare worker with PCR-confirmed SARS-CoV-2 infection or an uninfected control (not recorded which).

The V gene is TRBV7-9, the J gene TRBJ2-4; TRBD2 matches at 7 bases. Germline lookup yields CDR1 SEHNR and CDR2 FQNEAQ (reference sequence). V gave up 4 bases and J gave up 6 bases; unmatched junction bases: 3. The CDR3 loop spans 13 amino acids. The CDR3 DNA reads TGTGCCAGCAGCTGGGCGGGAGCAAACATTCAGTACTTC. The encoded protein is CASSWAGANIQYF. Combining the CDR3 with reference TRBV7-9 and TRBJ2-4 gives the whole variable domain DTGVSQNPRHKITKRGQNVTFRCDPISEHNRLYWYRQTLGQGPEFLTYFQNEAQLEKSRLLSDRFSAERPKGSFSTLEIQRTEQGDSAMYLCASSWAGANIQYFGAGTRLSVL.

This chain joins TRBV20-1 and TRBJ1-2; D gene unclear. Trimming took 5 bases from V and 4 from J, leaving 5 bases between them. In germline, CDR1 is DFQATT, CDR2 SNEGSKA (reference sequence). The CDR3 extends over 10 amino acids. CDR3 sequence: CSAFGYGYTF. The CDR3 DNA reads as TGCAGTGCTTTCGGCTATGGCTACACCTTC.

This clonotype was counted between two and nine times. V gene TRBV7-2 combines with J gene TRBJ1-4; no firm D call. The V gene's germline CDR1 is SGHTA and CDR2 FQGNSA. The CDR3 length is 13 residues. The germline V and J ends were trimmed by 1 base and 6 bases, with 6 bases remaining between them. The CDR3 is CASSLVSYEKLFF. The CDR3 DNA reads as TGTGCCAGCAGCTTAGTCAGCTATGAAAAACTGTTTTTT.